This T cell receptor beta chain is drawn from a study of T cell responses to AZD1222 COVID-19 vaccine. The CDR3 runs 14 residues. The V and J ends lost 7 bases and 4 bases, in that order; junction bases with no gene match: 10. CDR1 and CDR2 from the germline V gene are SGHRS and YFSETQ. This clone was observed a handful of times. Sequencing used immunoSEQ multiplex PCR; TCRdb keeps in-frame clones, though not all of them. The sample holds about 85,000 clones, 86% seen once. The origin of this receptor is an adult in good health. The sequences come from peripheral blood, collected on day 0 of AZD1222 vaccination. V usage is TRBV5-1 and J usage is TRBJ1-1, with 7 nucleotides matching TRBD1. CDR3 coding DNA: TGCGCCAGCCAAAAAGATACAGGGGCCACTGAAGCTTTCTTT. Translated, it gives CASQKDTGATEAFF. The full variable domain, its missing parts supplied by reference TRBV5-1 and TRBJ1-1, is KAGVTQTPRYLIKTRGQQVTLSCSPISGHRSVSWYQQTPGQGLQFLFEYFSETQRNKGNFPGRFSGRQFSNSRSEMNVSTLELGDSALYLCASQKDTGATEAFFGQGTRLTVV.